These T cell receptor beta chains were read from a single sample in a study of control samples from healthy donors and cancer patients. TCRdb's copy holds only in-frame clones and misses some; the assay was immunoSEQ multiplex PCR. The repertoire consists of tens of thousands of clones, with 80% to 90% occurring once and the leading ten covering 2.8%. Sequencing was done on a sample of PBMCs. The receptors here all came from a woman between 45 and 60 years old with lung cancer. Each CDR3 is given with its conserved first and last residue.

j_call v_call cdr3_aa
TRBJ1-5 TRBV19 CASRTAAAAHQPQHF
TRBJ1-1 TRBV7-9 CALGEAFF
TRBJ2-7 TRBV6-5 CASSYSPDSGQYF
TRBJ2-2 TRBV30 CAWSRVGITGELFF
TRBJ1-3 TRBV19 CASSIGSTGPSGNTIYF
TRBJ1-5 TRBV5-6 CASSLGGLDNQPQHF
TRBJ1-1 TRBV18 CARGTGGARGTEAFF
TRBJ1-2 TRBV5-4 CASSPQGADYGYTF
TRBJ2-1 TRBV11-3 CASSPVGQGSYNEQFF
TRBJ2-3 TRBV19 CASSLGAGTTDTQYF
TRBJ1-1 TRBV5-1 CASTLGTPDMNTEAFF
TRBJ2-7 TRBV7-2 CASSFRGPMNSYEQYF
TRBJ1-3 TRBV11-2 CASNLGGVRSGNTIYF
TRBJ1-3 TRBV4-3 CASSQDRPVGNTIYF
TRBJ1-5 TRBV6-2/TRBV6-3 CASRYRGTGQPQHF
TRBJ2-2 TRBV19 CASSKTGAGELFF
TRBJ1-1 TRBV3-1/TRBV3-2 CASSSRGVISLNTEAFF
TRBJ1-1 TRBV6-6 CAAREGGAFGTEAFF
TRBJ2-6 TRBV4-1 CASSQEIGQESSGANVLTF
TRBJ1-2 TRBV6-5 CASSYSGVEGYTF
TRBJ1-1 TRBV7-9 CASSRGELLTEAFF
TRBJ2-1 TRBV14 CASSEIWGSGQFF
TRBJ2-3 TRBV5-1 CASSLTGRSTDTQYF
TRBJ1-1 TRBV5-4 CASSLLDKPEAFF
TRBJ1-1 TRBV19 CASSRTGAPDTEAFF
TRBJ1-6 TRBV19 CASSIQEDNSPLHF
TRBJ1-4 TRBV5-1 CASSALGGLNEKLFF
TRBJ2-2 TRBV7-3 CASSFGGRGTGELFF
TRBJ1-4 TRBV5-1 CASSLGGSLNEKLFF
TRBJ1-2 TRBV5-5 CASTGTVGEGYTF
TRBJ1-1 TRBV30 CATERVGFTEAFF
TRBJ1-1 TRBV5-1 CASSLTADTEAFF
TRBJ2-1 TRBV5-1 CASSLFGRDNEQFF
TRBJ2-1 TRBV7-2 CASSLTWNNEQFF
TRBJ2-1 TRBV19 CASSLVGGGSYNEQFF